The sequence of this T cell receptor (beta chain) was determined in a study of shared clonotypes between healthy human individuals. Authors' analysis steps: Filtering differed because ImmunoSEQ produced junction-only sequences that carried no quality scores. The table came from immunoSEQ multiplex PCR; TCRdb's copy has only in-frame clones and leaves some out. The V and J calls and the clone size are those of that table, but D and trimming were determined from the DNA. The sample includes some 500,000 clones, 70% to 85% of them seen just once. The V gene lost 2 bases and the J gene lost 12 bases, with 15 bases spanning the gap. Germline V CDR1 and CDR2: SGHDT, YYEEEE. CDR3 length: 13 amino acids.

The origin of this receptor is a woman aged 40 to 49 in good health. Some clones in this sample may be carry-over from other donors' samples. The source material was PBMCs. This rearrangement joins TRBV5-6 to TRBJ2-1; D call uncertain. CDR3 coding DNA: TGTGCCAGCAGCTTTTCTACGGCACAATGGCAGTTCTTC. It translates to CASSFSTAQWQFF.